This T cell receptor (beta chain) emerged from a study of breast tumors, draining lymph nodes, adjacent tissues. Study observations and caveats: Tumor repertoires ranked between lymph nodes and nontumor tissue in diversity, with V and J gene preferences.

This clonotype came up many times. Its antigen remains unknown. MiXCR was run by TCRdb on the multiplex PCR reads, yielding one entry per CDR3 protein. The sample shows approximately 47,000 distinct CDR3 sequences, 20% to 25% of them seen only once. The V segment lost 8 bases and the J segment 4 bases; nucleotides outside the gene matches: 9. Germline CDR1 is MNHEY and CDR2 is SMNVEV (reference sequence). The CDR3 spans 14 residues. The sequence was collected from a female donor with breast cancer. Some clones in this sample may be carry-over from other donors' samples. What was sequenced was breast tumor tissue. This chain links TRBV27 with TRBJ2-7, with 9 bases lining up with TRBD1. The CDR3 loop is CASRPLGQGYEQYF. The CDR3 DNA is TGTGCCAGCCGACCGCTGGGACAGGGTTACGAGCAGTACTTC.